The source of this T cell receptor (beta chain) is a study of blood T cell repertoires in COVID-19 (dated by TCRdb to between 2020 and 2021). Regarding the study in general: Samples covering the acute and convalescent phases of COVID-19 were provided by collaborators in the United States, Italy and Spain. The samples were drawn from the first 160 participants of the ongoing ImmuneRACE study and from 950 to 1,500 subjects provided by 6 global collaborators. The repertoires were released in a freely available public database intended as a resource for research on the immune response to SARS-CoV-2. The material from the prospective study consisted of cDNA or gDNA derived from T cells, B-cell-depleted T cells, or PBMCs. The dataset comprised deeply sampled blood TCRbeta repertoires from subjects exposed to, actively infected with, or recovered from COVID-19. Where available, HLA class I and class II types were taken from metadata supplied by the sample provider and were not determined by assay-based typing. Nearly every sample came with metadata listing a de-identified subject ID, COVID-19 status, age in years and sex. What the work shows at the level of the full study, not this receptor alone: Clinical and demographic metadata were provided uncurated, with the amount varying by source and participant.

Per the germline V gene, ENHRY is the CDR1 and SYGVKD is the CDR2. The CDR3 holds 15 amino acids from the cysteine to the phenylalanine. The entry retains the CDR3 DNA only, 45 bases that are in frame from base 1. At the junction V is shortened by 10 bases and J by 2 bases, with 21 bases in between. Collaborating institutions collected whole blood in K2EDTA tubes following their own protocols. For TCRbeta analysis, collaborators shipped samples as frozen whole blood, isolated PBMCs, or DNA extracted from either of those sample types. In its sample, this clone was seen many times. What antigen it recognizes has not been identified. Base qualities are not recorded, but no much larger clone differs from it by a single base. TCRbeta CDR3 regions were amplified from genomic DNA by means of the immunoSEQ Assay, a bias-controlled multiplex PCR. Under the source paper's analysis protocol: The number of nucleated cells in each sample was estimated from the amplification of reference gene primers within the assay. Sequence reads were collapsed and filtered to measure the absolute abundance of every unique TCRbeta CDR3 rearrangement. For each sample, productive Simpson clonality was calculated by taking the square root of Simpson's diversity index across productive rearrangements. Entries here come from immuneACCESS through TCRdb and include only in-frame sequences with V and J called. Some clones fail to appear in such tables; in the studies checked, an unresolved V gene covers under half of the shortfall, and the cause of the remainder is unknown. The D gene and trimming were derived from the DNA, and the V and J assignments and clone size from that table. The sample includes hundreds of thousands of clones, with 85% observed a single time. The top ten constitute roughly 3.7% of the sample.

The receptor was isolated from a woman between 18 and 29 years old with acute or convalescent COVID-19. The sequence is built from TRBV10-3 and TRBJ2-7, with no D gene named confidently. The sample consisted of peripheral blood. This receptor has the CDR3 CATAKQSPNTYEQYF. Read as DNA, the sequence is TGTGCCACGGCAAAACAGAGCCCAAATACCTACGAGCAGTACTTC.